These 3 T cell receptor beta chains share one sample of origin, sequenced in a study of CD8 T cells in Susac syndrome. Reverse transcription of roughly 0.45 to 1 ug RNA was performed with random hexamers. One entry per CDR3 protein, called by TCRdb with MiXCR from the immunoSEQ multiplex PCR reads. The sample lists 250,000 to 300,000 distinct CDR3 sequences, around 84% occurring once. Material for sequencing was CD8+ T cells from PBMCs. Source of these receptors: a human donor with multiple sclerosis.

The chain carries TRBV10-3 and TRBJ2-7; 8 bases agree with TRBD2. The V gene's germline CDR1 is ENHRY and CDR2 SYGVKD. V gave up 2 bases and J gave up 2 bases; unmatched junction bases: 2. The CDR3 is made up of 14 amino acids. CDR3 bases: TGTGCCATCAGTGAGCCGGGACTAGCCTACGAGCAGTACTTC. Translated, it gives CAISEPGLAYEQYF.

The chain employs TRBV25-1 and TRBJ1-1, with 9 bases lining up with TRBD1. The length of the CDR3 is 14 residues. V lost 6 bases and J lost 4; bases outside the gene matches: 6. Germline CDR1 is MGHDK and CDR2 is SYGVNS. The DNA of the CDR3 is TGTGCCAGCAGAGACAGGGGGACGAGCACTGAAGCTTTCTTT. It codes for CASRDRGTSTEAFF. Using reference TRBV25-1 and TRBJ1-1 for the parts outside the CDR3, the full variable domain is EADIYQTPRYLVIGTGKKITLECSQTMGHDKMYWYQQDPGMELHLIHYSYGVNSTEKGDLSSESTVSRIRTEHFPLTLESARPSHTSQYLCASRDRGTSTEAFFGQGTRLTVV.

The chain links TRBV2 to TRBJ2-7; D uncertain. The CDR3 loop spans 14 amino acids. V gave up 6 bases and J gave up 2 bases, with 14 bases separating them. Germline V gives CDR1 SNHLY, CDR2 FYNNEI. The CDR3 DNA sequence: TGTGCCAGCAGCCCCGGGCCGGAGCCCTACGAGCAGTACTTC. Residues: CASSPGPEPYEQYF.